The source of this T cell receptor (beta chain) is a study of cytomegalovirus exposure and HLA in healthy donors. Study-wide context: The use of the same platform for the 90 to 150 validation repertoires and the 666 first-cohort repertoires was reported by a later analysis.

Broader study findings: TCR beta chains numbering some 160 were designated cytomegalovirus-associated.

The protocol was immunoSEQ multiplex PCR, while the TCRdb copy is restricted to in-frame clones and leaves out a portion. The sample shows over 110,000 clones, approximately 86% of them seen only once. CDR1 SGHAT and CDR2 FQDESV come from the germline V gene (reference sequence). This CDR3 has 13 amino acids. Trimming removed 5 bases at V and 0 bases at J, with 8 bases between. In regard to this clone: Its antigen remains unknown.

Donors came from a validation cohort of about 110 subjects, distinct from the first 666-subject cohort. This chain links TRBV11-1 with TRBJ2-7; maybe TRBD1 (5 bases). The receptor comes from a man between 18 and 35 years old in good health and CMV-seropositive. Sequenced material: PBMCs. The CDR3 coding sequence is TGTGCCAGCAGCCGACAGCGCTCCTACGAGCAGTACTTC. Its protein product is CASSRQRSYEQYF.